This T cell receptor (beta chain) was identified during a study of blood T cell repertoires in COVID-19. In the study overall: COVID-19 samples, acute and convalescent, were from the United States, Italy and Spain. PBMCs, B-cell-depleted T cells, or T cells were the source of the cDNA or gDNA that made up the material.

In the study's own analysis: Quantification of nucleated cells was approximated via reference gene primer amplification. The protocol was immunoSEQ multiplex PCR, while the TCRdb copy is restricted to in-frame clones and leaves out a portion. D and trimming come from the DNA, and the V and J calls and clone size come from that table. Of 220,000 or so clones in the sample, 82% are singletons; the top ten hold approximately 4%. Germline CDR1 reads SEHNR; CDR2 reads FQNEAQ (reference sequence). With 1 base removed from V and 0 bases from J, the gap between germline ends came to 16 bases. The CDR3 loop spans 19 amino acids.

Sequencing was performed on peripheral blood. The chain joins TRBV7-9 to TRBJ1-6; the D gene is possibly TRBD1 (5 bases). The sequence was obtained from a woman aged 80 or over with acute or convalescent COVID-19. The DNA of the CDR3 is TGTGCCAGCAGCTTAGGGGGGGTTGGGGCCACCTCCTATAATTCACCCCTCCACTTT. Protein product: CASSLGGVGATSYNSPLHF.